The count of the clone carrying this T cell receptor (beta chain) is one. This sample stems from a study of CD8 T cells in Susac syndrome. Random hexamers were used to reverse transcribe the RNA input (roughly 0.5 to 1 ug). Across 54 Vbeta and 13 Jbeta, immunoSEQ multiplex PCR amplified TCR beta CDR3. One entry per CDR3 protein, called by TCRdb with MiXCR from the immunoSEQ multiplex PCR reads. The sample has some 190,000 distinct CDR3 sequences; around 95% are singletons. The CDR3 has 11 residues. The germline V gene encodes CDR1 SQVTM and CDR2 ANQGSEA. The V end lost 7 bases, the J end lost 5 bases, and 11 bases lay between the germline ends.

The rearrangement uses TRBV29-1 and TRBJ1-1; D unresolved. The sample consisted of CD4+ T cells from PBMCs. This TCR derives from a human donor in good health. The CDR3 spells CSGEGETEAFF. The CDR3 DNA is TGCAGCGGCGAAGGAGAGACTGAAGCTTTCTTT.